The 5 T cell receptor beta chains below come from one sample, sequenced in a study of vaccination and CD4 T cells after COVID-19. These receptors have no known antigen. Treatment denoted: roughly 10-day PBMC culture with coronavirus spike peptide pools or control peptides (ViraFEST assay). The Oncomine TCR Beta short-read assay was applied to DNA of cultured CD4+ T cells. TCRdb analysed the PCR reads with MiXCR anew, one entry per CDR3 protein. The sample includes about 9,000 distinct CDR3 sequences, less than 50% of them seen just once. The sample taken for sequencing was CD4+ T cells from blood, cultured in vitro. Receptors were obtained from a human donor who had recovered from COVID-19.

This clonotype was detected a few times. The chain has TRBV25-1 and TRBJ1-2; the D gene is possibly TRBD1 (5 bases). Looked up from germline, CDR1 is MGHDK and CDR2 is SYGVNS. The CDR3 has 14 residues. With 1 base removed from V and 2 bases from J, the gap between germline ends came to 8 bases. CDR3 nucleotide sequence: TGTGCCAGCAGTGAATGGGGCAGAAACTATGGCTACACCTTC. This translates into CASSEWGRNYGYTF.

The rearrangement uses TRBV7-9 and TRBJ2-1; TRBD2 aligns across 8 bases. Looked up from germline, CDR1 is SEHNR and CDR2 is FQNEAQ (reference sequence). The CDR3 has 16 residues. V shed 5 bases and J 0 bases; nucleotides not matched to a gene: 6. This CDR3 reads CASSRLATSSYNEQFF. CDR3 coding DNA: TGTGCCAGCAGCCGACTAGCGACTAGCTCCTACAATGAGCAGTTCTTC.

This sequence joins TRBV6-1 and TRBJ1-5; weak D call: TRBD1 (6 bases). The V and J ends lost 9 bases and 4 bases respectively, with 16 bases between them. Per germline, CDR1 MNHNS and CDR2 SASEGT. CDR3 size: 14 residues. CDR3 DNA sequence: TGTGCCAGTACAACCACAGGGAAAAATCAGCCCCAGCATTTT. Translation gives CASTTTGKNQPQHF.

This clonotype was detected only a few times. The CDR3 sequence is CATERDTYGYTF. CDR3 nucleotides: TGTGCCACCGAGCGGGACACCTATGGCTACACCTTC. V gene TRBV19 combines with J gene TRBJ1-2; possibly TRBD1 for D (6 bases). CDR1 and CDR2 from the germline V gene are LNHDA and SQIVND (reference sequence). V dropped 10 bases and J dropped 4 bases, with 13 bases sitting between them. The CDR3 contains 12 residues.

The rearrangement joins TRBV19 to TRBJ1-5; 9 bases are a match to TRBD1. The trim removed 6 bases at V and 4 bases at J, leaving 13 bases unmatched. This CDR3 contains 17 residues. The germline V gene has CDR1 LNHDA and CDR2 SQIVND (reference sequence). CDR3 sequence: CASRQTNRGLWNQPQHF. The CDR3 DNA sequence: TGTGCCAGTAGGCAGACAAACAGGGGGCTGTGGAATCAGCCCCAGCATTTT.